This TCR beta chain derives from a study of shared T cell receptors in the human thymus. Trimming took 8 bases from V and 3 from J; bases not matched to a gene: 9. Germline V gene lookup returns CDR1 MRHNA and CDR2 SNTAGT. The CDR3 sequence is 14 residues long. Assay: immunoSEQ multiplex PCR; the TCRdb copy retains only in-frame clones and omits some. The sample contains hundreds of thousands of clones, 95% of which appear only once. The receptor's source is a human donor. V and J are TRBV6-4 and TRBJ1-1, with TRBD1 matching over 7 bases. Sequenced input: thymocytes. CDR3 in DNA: TGTGCCAGCCGGGCGGGACAGTGGGACACTGAAGCTTTCTTT. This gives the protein CASRAGQWDTEAFF.